This T cell receptor beta chain stems from a study of long-term antiretroviral therapy in people with HIV. General study results and limits: The study found narrower CDR3 length ranges in HIV repertoires than in controls.

With 5 bases removed from V and 8 bases from J, the gap between germline ends came to 5 bases. The V gene's germline CDR1 is SGDLS and CDR2 YYNGEE. The CDR3 extends over 10 amino acids. Researchers secured at least one pre-ART and at least two post-ART PBMC samples from each donor. Sequencing relied on immunoSEQ assay v3.0, run at survey level. Measured with immunoSEQ multiplex PCR; TCRdb has only the in-frame clones, and not every one. The sample carries some 29,000 clones, over 85% recorded once. Concerning this clone itself: Antigen specificity is unknown.

The receptor's source is a man aged 40-49 years with HIV. Sequencing was performed on unsorted PBMCs, taken 6.2 years after starting antiretroviral therapy. The J gene is TRBJ2-1, the V gene TRBV9, with unresolved D. In DNA, the CDR3 is TGTGCCAGCAGGGACGATGAGCAGTTCTTC. Its translation is CASRDDEQFF.